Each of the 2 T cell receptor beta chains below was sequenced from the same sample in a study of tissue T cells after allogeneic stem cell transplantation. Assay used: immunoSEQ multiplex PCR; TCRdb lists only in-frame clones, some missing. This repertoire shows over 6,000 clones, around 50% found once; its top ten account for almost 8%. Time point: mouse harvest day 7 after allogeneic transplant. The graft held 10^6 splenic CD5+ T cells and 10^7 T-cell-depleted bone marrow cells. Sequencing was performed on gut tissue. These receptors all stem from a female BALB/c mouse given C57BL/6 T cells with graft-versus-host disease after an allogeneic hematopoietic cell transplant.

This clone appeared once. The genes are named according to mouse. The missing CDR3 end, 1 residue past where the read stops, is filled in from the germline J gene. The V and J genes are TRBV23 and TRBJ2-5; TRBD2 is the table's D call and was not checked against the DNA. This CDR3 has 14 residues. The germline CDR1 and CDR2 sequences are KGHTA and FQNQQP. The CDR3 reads CSSSHRTGGDTQYF. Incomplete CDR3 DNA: TGCTCCAGCAGTCACCGGACTGGAGGGGACACCCAGTAC.

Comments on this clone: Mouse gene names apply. The part of the CDR3 DNA that was read is TGTGCAAGCAGCTTAGACGCCCGTCAAAACACCTTGTAC. It specifies CASSLDARQNTLY. The full CDR3 protein reads CASSLDARQNTLYF. The rearrangement uses TRBV16 and TRBJ2-4, with no clear D. The observed sequence ends 1 residue before the CDR3 terminus, with the missing tail filled in from the germline J gene. Germline CDR1 and CDR2: SGHSA and FRNQAP. The length of the CDR3 is 14 residues. V was pared by 0 bases and J by 1 base, with 5 bases between.